This TCR beta chain was captured in a study of cytomegalovirus exposure and HLA in healthy donors. 60 Vbeta and 13 Jbeta primers were used in PCR. Per the authors' pipeline: Later, some 75 million unique TCR beta chains were counted in an analysis, and about 10 million of them were shared. Measured with immunoSEQ multiplex PCR; TCRdb has only the in-frame clones, and not every one. That table gives V, J and clone size, and the DNA gave D and trimming. The sample gives 100,000 to 120,000 clones, more than 60% of which show up once; roughly 5.6% is in the top ten. V lost 4 bases, J lost 3 bases, and 5 bases stayed unmatched. There are 15 residues in the CDR3. Germline V CDR1 and CDR2: SGHKS, YYEKEE (reference sequence). Regarding this clone: Its antigen is still unknown.

Study-wide results and caveats: The classifier reportedly diagnosed cytomegalovirus status with high specificity and sensitivity. HLA allele associations emerged for around 16,000 TCR beta sequences in a later analysis, at 0.05 false discovery rate.

This TCR came from a man younger than 45 in good health and CMV-seropositive. The J gene is TRBJ2-7, the V gene TRBV5-5; 12 bases are shared with TRBD1. The sequencing sample was made of PBMCs. The CDR3 DNA is TGTGCCAGCAGCCGCGGGACAGGGGGCAGCTACGAGCAGTACTTC. Amino acids: CASSRGTGGSYEQYF.